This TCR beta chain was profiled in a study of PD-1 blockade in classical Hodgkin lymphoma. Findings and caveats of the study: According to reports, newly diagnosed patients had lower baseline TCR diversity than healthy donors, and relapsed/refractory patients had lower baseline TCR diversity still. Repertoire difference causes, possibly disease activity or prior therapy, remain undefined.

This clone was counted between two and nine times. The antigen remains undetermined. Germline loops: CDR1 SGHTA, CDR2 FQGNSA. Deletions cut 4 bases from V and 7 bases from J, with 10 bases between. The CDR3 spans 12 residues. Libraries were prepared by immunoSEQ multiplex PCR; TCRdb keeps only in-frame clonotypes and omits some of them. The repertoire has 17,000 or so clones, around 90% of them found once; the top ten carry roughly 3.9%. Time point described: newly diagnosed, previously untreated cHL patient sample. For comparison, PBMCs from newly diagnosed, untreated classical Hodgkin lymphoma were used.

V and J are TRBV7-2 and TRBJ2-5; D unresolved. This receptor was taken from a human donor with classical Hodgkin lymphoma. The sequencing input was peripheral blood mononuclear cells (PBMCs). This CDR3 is CASSSISWTQYF. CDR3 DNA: TGTGCCAGCAGCTCCATTTCGTGGACCCAGTACTTC.